Described below is a single TCR beta chain sequence and its context. The target antigen is unknown. TCRdb reprocessed the 5' RACE reads with MiXCR, giving one entry per CDR3 protein. The sample lists more than 10,000 distinct CDR3 sequences; approximately 12% were seen once. Time point given: sample taken at primary tumor resection. Germline CDR1 reads LGHNA; CDR2 reads YNFKEQ. CDR3 length: 20 residues. After removal of 0 bases from V and 4 bases from J, the junction contained 15 bases not matched to a gene. These data belong to a study of spatial heterogeneity in lung cancer. Findings and caveats of the study: Intratumoral expanded alpha and beta TCR counts were found to track tumor mutation counts.

This receptor was taken from a female donor with early-stage non-small cell lung cancer. The chain employs TRBV4-2 and TRBJ2-5; TRBD2 agrees at 12 bases. The specimen comprised lung tumor tissue, sampled at surgery. The CDR3 spells CASSQDRGVRLAGEGETQYF. In DNA form, the CDR3 reads TGTGCCAGCAGCCAAGATCGGGGGGTTCGACTAGCGGGAGAGGGAGAGACCCAGTACTTC.